The 10 T cell receptor beta chains below all came from one sample that was sequenced in a study of technical replicates of blood from several donors. Assay used: immunoSEQ multiplex PCR; TCRdb lists only in-frame clones, some missing. The sample holds some 94,000 clones; 95% to 97% are singletons and the top ten take 0.36%. The sequencing sample was made of T cells isolated from PBMCs. These TCRs come from a human donor in good health.

The gene calls are TRBV15 and TRBJ2-5; 13 bases map to TRBD2. The last part of the DNA fits TRBJ2-7 better; the J call may be wrong. The germline V gene encodes CDR1 LNHNV and CDR2 YYDKDF (reference sequence). The CDR3 covers 17 residues. CDR3 bases: TGTGCCACCAGCAAGGGACTAGCGGGAAGGAGCTCCTACGAGCAGTACTTC. Its protein is CATSKGLAGRSSYEQYF.

The rearrangement joins TRBV4-1 to TRBJ2-3; 8 bases fit TRBD2. With 4 bases clipped from V and 0 bases from J, the junction kept 6 bases outside the gene matches. The CDR3 consists of 16 residues. Germline V CDR1 and CDR2: MGHRA, YSYEKL. Written as DNA, the CDR3 is TGCGCCAGCAGCCTGGAGCGGGAGTCAAGCACAGATACGCAGTATTTT. Translation gives CASSLERESSTDTQYF.

This sequence joins TRBV7-6 and TRBJ1-5; D perhaps matches TRBD1 (6 bases). The germline CDR1 and CDR2 sequences are SGHVS and FNYEAQ. This CDR3 region has 14 residues. Trimming cost V 2 bases and J 4 bases, with 9 bases left between them. CDR3 DNA: TGTGCCAGCAGCTTAACACAGGGTAATCAGCCCCAGCATTTT. Protein: CASSLTQGNQPQHF.

The chain employs TRBV7-8 and TRBJ2-5; 9 bases match TRBD2. The V gene end was trimmed by 7 bases and the J gene end by 6 bases; junction bases not matched to a gene: 12. The CDR3 contains 15 residues. The germline V gene has CDR1 SGHVS and CDR2 FQNEAQ. Here the CDR3 DNA reads TGTGCCAGCACCCCCAGAGGTAGCGGGAGAAAGACCCAGTACTTC. Translated, it gives CASTPRGSGRKTQYF.

The chain links TRBV6-5 to TRBJ1-1, with 7 bases fitting TRBD1. With 8 bases clipped from V and 4 bases from J, the junction kept 1 base outside the gene matches. This CDR3 is 11 amino acids long. CDR1 is MNHEY and CDR2 is SVGAGI in the germline V gene. The CDR3 bases are TGTGCCAGCGGACAGGCCACTGAAGCTTTCTTT. Protein product: CASGQATEAFF.

The CDR3 DNA is TGTGCCAGTAGTAGAGGGTTGGATCAGCCCCAGCATTTT. This gives the protein CASSRGLDQPQHF. The chain is built from TRBV19 and TRBJ1-5; D unresolved. In germline, CDR1 is LNHDA, CDR2 SQIVND (reference sequence). V dropped 4 bases and J dropped 5 bases, with 9 bases sitting between them. This CDR3 region has 13 residues.

This chain connects TRBV7-6 to TRBJ2-7; D is undetermined. This CDR3 has 14 residues. Germline loops: CDR1 SGHVS, CDR2 FNYEAQ. With 1 base removed from V and 3 bases from J, the gap between germline ends came to 10 bases. The CDR3 DNA reads TGTGCCAGCAGCTTAGTACTCACCGACTACGAGCAGTACTTC. Translation gives CASSLVLTDYEQYF. Using reference TRBV7-6 and TRBJ2-7 for the parts outside the CDR3, the full variable domain is GAGVSQSPRYKVTKRGQDVALRCDPISGHVSLYWYRQALGQGPEFLTYFNYEAQQDKSGLPNDRFSAERPEGSISTLTIQRTEQRDSAMYRCASSLVLTDYEQYFGPGTRLTVT.

This sequence joins TRBV9 and TRBJ1-1; 10 bases line up with TRBD1. Trimming at V came to 3 bases and at J to 12 bases, leaving 5 bases not matched to a gene. The V gene's germline CDR1 is SGDLS and CDR2 YYNGEE. The length of the CDR3 is 12 residues. The CDR3 region has the DNA TGTGCCAGCAGCGGGGAGGGACAGGGGTCTTTCTTT. Translated: CASSGEGQGSFF.

The V and J genes are TRBV6-1 and TRBJ2-7, with D hard to call. V was pared by 10 bases and J by 6 bases, with 22 bases between. Germline loops: CDR1 MNHNS, CDR2 SASEGT. The CDR3 is 14 amino acids. For the CDR3, the DNA is TGTGCCATCACCGTTATGACTCACCCTACCGAGCAGTACTTC. This gives the protein CAITVMTHPTEQYF.

The V and J genes are TRBV5-1 and TRBJ1-3, with 9 bases aligning to TRBD1. Germline loops: CDR1 SGHRS, CDR2 YFSETQ. V was clipped by 0 bases and J by 6 bases; unmatched bases: 1. The CDR3 is 14 amino acids. CDR3 DNA: TGCGCCAGCAGCTTGGGGACAGGGGAAAACACCATATATTTT. Amino acids: CASSLGTGENTIYF.